Listed here are 11 T cell receptor beta chains from one sample, sequenced in a study of T-cell memory formation after mild COVID-19. TCRdb re-analysed the 5' RACE reads in MiXCR, keeping a single row per CDR3 protein. The sample contains hundreds of thousands of distinct CDR3 sequences, around 20% of which appear only once. The source material was PBMCs or a T cell subset sorted from them (not recorded which). The source of these receptors is an adult woman who had mild COVID-19 (a few samples of this study predate the infection). Cell type and time point are not known.

The rearrangement links TRBV6-4 to TRBJ2-1; 7 positions match TRBD2. The CDR3 length is 13 residues. V gave up 6 bases and J gave up 9 bases; unmatched junction bases: 8. The germline V gene encodes CDR1 MRHNA and CDR2 SNTAGT. The CDR3 loop is CASSRGGNGEQFF. CDR3 nucleotide sequence: TGTGCCAGCAGCCGGGGAGGGAATGGTGAGCAGTTCTTC.

A few counts support this clonotype. This chain connects TRBV4-2 to TRBJ2-1; 10 nucleotides align to TRBD2. The ends lost 7 bases at V and 9 bases at J; junction bases unmatched: 6. The CDR3 is 13 residues long. Germline V CDR1 and CDR2: LGHNA, YNFKEQ. The CDR3 DNA follows: TGTGCCAGCATGGCTAGCGGGGGTAGTGAGCAGTTCTTC. Its protein is CASMASGGSEQFF.

The chain is built from TRBV19 and TRBJ1-5; no firm D call. The V end lost 8 bases, the J end lost 0 bases, and 17 bases lay between the germline ends. This CDR3 has 16 amino acids. Germline V gene sequence: CDR1 LNHDA, CDR2 SQIVND (reference sequence). The DNA of the CDR3 is TGTGCCAGTCGGTCCCAAGGATTTGATAGCAATCAGCCCCAGCATTTT. Translation: CASRSQGFDSNQPQHF.

V is TRBV25-1 and J is TRBJ2-1; 12 nucleotides align to TRBD1. The germline CDR1 and CDR2 sequences are MGHDK and SYGVNS. Losses at the gene ends were 2 bases for V and 8 bases for J; bases not matched to a gene: 4. This CDR3 contains 15 residues. CDR3: CASSELGTGGYEQFF. The CDR3 DNA follows: TGTGCCAGCAGTGAACTAGGGACAGGGGGCTATGAGCAGTTCTTC.

The CDR3 region is CASWDRSSTDTQYF. The CDR3 DNA reads TGTGCCAGTTGGGACAGGAGTAGCACAGATACGCAGTATTTT. The genes are TRBV19 and TRBJ2-3, with 8 bases that match TRBD1. V was pared by 8 bases and J by 0 bases, with 4 bases of the junction left unmatched. The CDR3 loop spans 14 amino acids. Per the germline V gene, CDR1 is LNHDA and CDR2 is SQIVND (reference sequence). Filled out from reference TRBV19 and TRBJ2-3, the complete variable domain reads DGGITQSPKYLFRKEGQNVTLSCEQNLNHDAMYWYRQDPGQGLRLIYYSQIVNDFQKGDIAEGYSVSREKKESFPLTVTSAQKNPTAFYLCASWDRSSTDTQYFGPGTRLTVL.

A few counts support this clonotype. V and J are TRBV7-6 and TRBJ2-3; TRBD2 matches at 7 bases. V trimming: 5 bases; J trimming: 0 bases; junction bases outside the gene matches: 11. Germline V CDR1 and CDR2: SGHVS, FNYEAQ. The CDR3 runs 17 residues. The CDR3 region has the DNA TGTGCCAGCAGCACACTTAGGGGAGGGGTGAGCACAGATACGCAGTATTTT. Translating gives CASSTLRGGVSTDTQYF.

The chain joins TRBV2 to TRBJ1-1; 7 nucleotides align to TRBD1. CDR1 is SNHLY, CDR2 FYNNEI, per germline. The CDR3 loop spans 13 amino acids. The ends lost 5 bases at V and 7 bases at J; junction bases unmatched: 7. The CDR3 nucleotides read TGTGCCAGCAGTCGACAGGGCCGAAATGAAGCTTTCTTT. It encodes CASSRQGRNEAFF.

This clonotype was seen a few times. The chain is built from TRBV18 and TRBJ2-7, with TRBD1 matching 10 bases. Germline loops: CDR1 KGHSH, CDR2 LQKENI. The CDR3 runs to 16 residues. The V gene end was trimmed by 7 bases and the J gene end by 2 bases; junction bases not matched to a gene: 11. CDR3 amino acids: CASFAGTGVGPYEQYF. In nucleotides, the CDR3 is TGTGCCAGCTTTGCCGGGACAGGGGTTGGCCCCTACGAGCAGTACTTC.

The sample holds a few counts of this clonotype. The genes are TRBV3-1 and TRBJ2-2; TRBD1 agrees at 8 bases. The V segment lost 10 bases and the J segment 1 base; nucleotides outside the gene matches: 11. Per the germline V gene, CDR1 is LGHDT and CDR2 is YNNKEL (reference sequence). CDR3 length equals 16 residues. The CDR3 DNA sequence: TGTGCCACCCATTTCTCCGGGACAGGGAACACCGGGGAGCTGTTTTTT. Amino acid sequence: CATHFSGTGNTGELFF.

The V call is TRBV6-5, the J call TRBJ2-1, with 7 nucleotides matching TRBD2. Germline CDR1 and CDR2: MNHEY and SVGAGI. V shed 5 bases and J 4 bases; nucleotides not matched to a gene: 5. The CDR3 contains 14 residues. The CDR3 region is CASSGRGVYNEQFF. The CDR3 DNA follows: TGTGCCAGCAGTGGACGGGGGGTATACAATGAGCAGTTCTTC.

This clonotype was detected a few times. The rearrangement joins TRBV5-1 to TRBJ1-1; the match to TRBD1 covers 7 bases. The CDR3 consists of 15 residues. CDR1 and CDR2 from the germline V gene are SGHRS and YFSETQ. With V trimmed by 0 bases and J by 5 bases, 7 bases remained unmatched. CDR3 nucleotides: TGCGCCAGCAGCTTGGGCGCAGGGGGTTCAACTGAAGCTTTCTTT. Its translation: CASSLGAGGSTEAFF.